Included here is one T cell receptor (beta chain) sequence, with context. The antigen it recognizes is unknown. There are no base qualities to consult, and no much larger clone falls within one base. TCRbeta CDR3 regions were amplified from genomic DNA using the immunoSEQ Assay, a bias-controlled multiplex PCR. Turning to the authors' computational methods: The number of nucleated cells in each sample was estimated by amplification of reference gene primers within the assay. To quantify the absolute abundance of each unique TCRbeta CDR3 rearrangement, sequence reads were collapsed and filtered. For each sample, productive Simpson clonality was calculated as the square root of Simpson's diversity index over productive rearrangements. What TCRdb holds here is the immuneACCESS table cut down to in-frame rearrangements. Part of the clones is not present; checked against another copy, under half of the missing clones reflect an unresolved V gene, and the others are unexplained. The V and J calls and clone size were taken over from that table, and D and trimming were inferred from the DNA. For this sample the table gives about 15,000 clones, of which under 85% were detected only once. The ten top clones hold roughly a third of the sample.

This entry comes from a study of blood T cell repertoires in COVID-19 (dated by TCRdb to the early 2020s). Turning to the overall study: Samples covering the acute and convalescent phases of COVID-19 were provided by collaborators in the United States, Italy and Spain. The prospective study material was composed of cDNA or gDNA derived from T cells, B-cell-depleted T cells, or PBMCs. Deeply sampled blood TCRbeta repertoires from subjects exposed to, actively infected with, or recovered from COVID-19 were included in the dataset. A freely available public database, intended as a resource for researchers studying the immune response to SARS-CoV-2, is where the repertoires were released. Samples were obtained from the ongoing ImmuneRACE study (first 160 participants) and from some 1,300 subjects provided by 6 global collaborators. Sample metadata almost always included a de-identified subject ID, COVID-19 status, age in years and sex. HLA class I and class II types, where available, came from metadata supplied by the sample provider rather than from assay-based typing. Results and caveats for the whole study, not just this receptor: The quantity of clinical and demographic metadata differed by source and by participant and was supplied without curation.

There are 14 amino acids in the CDR3, from cysteine to phenylalanine inclusive. Only the CDR3 part of the read is kept: 42 bases, read in frame from the first base. The germline ends are 10 bases apart after V is trimmed by 5 bases and J by 3 bases. For CDR1 and CDR2, the germline V gene lists SGHAT and FQNNGV. Each collaborating institution followed its own protocols to collect whole blood in K2EDTA tubes. For TCRbeta analysis, collaborators shipped samples in one of three forms: frozen whole blood, isolated PBMCs, or DNA extracted from either of those sample types. This clonotype originated in a man in his 70s with active or convalescent COVID-19. The V gene is TRBV11-2 and the J gene is TRBJ2-2; the D gene identity is not certain. Sample: peripheral blood. The DNA sequence is given as TGTGCCAGCAGCCTCAGGTGGGACACCGGGGAGCTGTTTTTT. The translation is CASSLRWDTGELFF. Full variable domain (CDR3 extended with the reference TRBV11-2 and TRBJ2-2 proteins): EAGVAQSPRYKIIEKRQSVAFWCNPISGHATLYWYQQILGQGPKLLIQFQNNGVVDDSQLPKDRFSAERLKGVDSTLKIQPAKLEDSAVYLCASSLRWDTGELFFGEGSRLTVL.